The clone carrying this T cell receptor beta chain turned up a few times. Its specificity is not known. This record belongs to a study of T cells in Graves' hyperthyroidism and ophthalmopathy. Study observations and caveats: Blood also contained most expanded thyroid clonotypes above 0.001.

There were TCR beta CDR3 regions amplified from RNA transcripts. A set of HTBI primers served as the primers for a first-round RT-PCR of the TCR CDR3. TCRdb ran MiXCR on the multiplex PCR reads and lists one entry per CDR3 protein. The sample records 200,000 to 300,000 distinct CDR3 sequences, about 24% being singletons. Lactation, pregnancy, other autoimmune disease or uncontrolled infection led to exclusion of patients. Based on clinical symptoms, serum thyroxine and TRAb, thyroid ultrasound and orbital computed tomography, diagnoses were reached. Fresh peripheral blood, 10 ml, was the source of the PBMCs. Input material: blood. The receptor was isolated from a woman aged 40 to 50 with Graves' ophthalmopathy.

CDR3 residues: CASSHPGRATEAFF. CDR3 bases: TGTGCCAGCAGCCACCCCGGAAGGGCCACTGAAGCTTTCTTT. The rearrangement joins TRBV27 to TRBJ1-1; D call uncertain. Per the germline V gene, CDR1 is MNHEY and CDR2 is SMNVEV (reference sequence). The CDR3 is made up of 14 amino acids. V was clipped by 6 bases and J by 4 bases, with 15 bases between them.